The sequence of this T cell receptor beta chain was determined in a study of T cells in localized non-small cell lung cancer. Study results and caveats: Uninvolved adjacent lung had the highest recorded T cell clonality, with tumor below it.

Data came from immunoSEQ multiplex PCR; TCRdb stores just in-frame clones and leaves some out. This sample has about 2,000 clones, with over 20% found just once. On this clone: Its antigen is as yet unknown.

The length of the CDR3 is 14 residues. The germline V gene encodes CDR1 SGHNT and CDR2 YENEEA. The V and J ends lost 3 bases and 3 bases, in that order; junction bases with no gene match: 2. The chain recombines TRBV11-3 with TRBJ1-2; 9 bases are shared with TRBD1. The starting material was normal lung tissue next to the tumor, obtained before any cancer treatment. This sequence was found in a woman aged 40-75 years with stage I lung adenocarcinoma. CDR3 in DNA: TGTGCCAGCAGCTTCCGGACAGGGGACTATGGCTACACCTTC. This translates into CASSFRTGDYGYTF. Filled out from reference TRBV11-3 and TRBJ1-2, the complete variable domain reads EAGVVQSPRYKIIEKKQPVAFWCNPISGHNTLYWYLQNLGQGPELLIRYENEEAVDDSQLPKDRFSAERLKGVDSTLKIQPAELGDSAVYLCASSFRTGDYGYTFGSGTRLTVV.